This T cell receptor beta chain was captured in a study of patients and donors after allogeneic stem cell transplantation. This CDR3 region has 13 residues. J lost 2 bases, V lost 4 bases, and 2 bases had no gene match. The table lists this clonotype with many counts. TCRdb reanalysed the RT-PCR reads using MiXCR and keeps one entry per CDR3 protein. The table lists 400,000 to 500,000 distinct CDR3 sequences, about a sixth of them singletons. The sample was blood, either unsorted or a sorted T cell fraction (not recorded which). This clonotype was sampled from a human donor who was either an allogeneic HSCT recipient or a stem cell or donor lymphocyte infusion donor (not recorded which). It is not recorded whose cells these are; they may come from a transplant donor. V usage is TRBV12-3 or TRBV12-4 and J usage is TRBJ2-7; 7 bases match TRBD1. The CDR3, as DNA: TGTGCCAGCAGTTCCGGGACAGCCTACGAGCAGTACTTC. Translation: CASSSGTAYEQYF.